These 17 T cell receptor beta chains originate from one sample sequenced in a study of CD8+ T cells in alopecia areata. Extraction and reverse transcription of RNA yielded cDNA as the sequencing template. TCRdb's table, derived via immunoSEQ multiplex PCR, lists solely in-frame clones and lacks some. The data contain about 270,000 clones, about 60% of them singletons. Regarding treatment: oral pan-JAK inhibitor, 5-10 mg twice daily. The source was CD4+ T cells sorted from blood, collected around week 54, from a patient treated with tofacitinib. The origin of the receptors is a human donor with alopecia areata.

This clone was detected only a few times. The rearrangement joins TRBV15 to TRBJ1-5; TRBD1 matches 9 bases. The CDR3 loop spans 18 amino acids. CDR1 and CDR2 (germline): LNHNV, YYDKDF (reference sequence). J gave up 3 bases and V 0 bases, and 9 bases lay outside the gene matches. CDR3 sequence (DNA): TGTGCCACCAGCAGAGATAACCGGGACAGGGCTCACAATCAGCCCCAGCATTTT. It is translated as CATSRDNRDRAHNQPQHF.

This chain uses TRBV27 with TRBJ2-5; 7 bases are shared with TRBD2. Trimming cost V 8 bases and J 4 bases; bases outside gene matches: 10. Germline CDR1 and CDR2: MNHEY and SMNVEV (reference sequence). This CDR3 region has 14 residues. This CDR3 reads CASSLTSPSETQYF. Here the CDR3 DNA reads TGTGCCAGCTCCTTGACTAGCCCCTCAGAGACCCAGTACTTC.

In regard to this clone: The junction differs from germline at one of its ends, possibly a read error. This chain joins TRBV30 and TRBJ2-2; TRBD2 matches 7 bases. Germline-derived CDR1 and CDR2 are GTSNPN and SVGIG (reference sequence). This CDR3 has 12 residues. CDR3 nucleotide sequence: TGCGACTTAGGGACTAACCCCGGGGAGCTGTTTTTT. Amino acids: CDLGTNPGELFF.

The chain links TRBV20-1 to TRBJ1-2; D call uncertain. The CDR3 covers 11 residues. The germline V and J ends were trimmed by 7 bases and 8 bases, with 14 bases remaining between them. The V gene's germline CDR1 is DFQATT and CDR2 SNEGSKA (reference sequence). This CDR3 is CSGGWASGYTF. DNA of the CDR3: TGCAGTGGAGGTTGGGCGAGCGGCTACACCTTC.

The V call is TRBV19, the J call TRBJ1-5; TRBD1 agrees at 7 bases. The CDR3 loop spans 15 amino acids. J lost 3 bases, V lost 2 bases, and 4 bases had no gene match. CDR1 is LNHDA, CDR2 SQIVND, per germline (reference sequence). CDR3 protein: CASSIRGQPNQPQHF. DNA for the CDR3: TGTGCCAGTAGTATAAGGGGACAGCCCAATCAGCCCCAGCATTTT.

The rearrangement joins TRBV19 to TRBJ2-1, with a tentative D call TRBD2 (7 bases). V was cut by 6 bases and J by 9 bases, with 15 bases left in between. There are 13 residues in the CDR3. Germline-derived CDR1 and CDR2 are LNHDA and SQIVND (reference sequence). CDR3 in amino acids: CASSQGRVGEQFF. CDR3 sequence (DNA): TGTGCCAGTAGCCAGGGGAGGGTAGGTGAGCAGTTCTTC.

The chain combines TRBV11-2 with TRBJ1-2, with D unresolved. With 5 bases removed from V and 7 bases from J, the gap between germline ends came to 23 bases. Germline V gene lookup returns CDR1 SGHAT and CDR2 FQNNGV. The CDR3 has 16 residues. This chain's CDR3 is CASSPIAGPEYVGYTF. The DNA for the CDR3 is TGTGCCAGCAGCCCCATCGCAGGCCCCGAATATGTTGGCTACACCTTC.

The V and J genes are TRBV4-2 and TRBJ2-1, with 8 nucleotides matching TRBD2. There are 16 residues in the CDR3. The V gene's germline CDR1 is LGHNA and CDR2 YNFKEQ. Trimming at V came to 1 base and at J to 1 base, leaving 3 bases not matched to a gene. CDR3 protein: CASSQVGGASYNEQFF. The CDR3 region has the DNA TGTGCCAGCAGCCAAGTCGGGGGGGCATCCTACAATGAGCAGTTCTTC.

The rearrangement joins TRBV4-3 to TRBJ1-2; D unresolved. Germline V CDR1 and CDR2: LGHNA, YSLEER. V was pared by 0 bases and J by 7 bases, with 15 bases between. This CDR3 region has 15 residues. CDR3 loop: CASSQDFGRAGGYTF. CDR3 sequence (DNA): TGCGCCAGCAGCCAAGACTTCGGGAGGGCCGGTGGCTACACCTTC.

The chain links TRBV30 to TRBJ1-3, with D perhaps TRBD1 (6 bases). Germline CDR1 GTSNPN, CDR2 SVGIG (reference sequence). Trimming stripped 2 bases from V and 1 base from J, with 9 bases between. The CDR3 sequence is 14 residues long. The CDR3 loop is CAWSSGQSGNTIYF. CDR3 DNA sequence: TGTGCCTGGAGTTCTGGACAGTCTGGAAACACCATATATTTT.

The chain links TRBV30 to TRBJ2-3; D gene uncertain. CDR3 length: 12 amino acids. Germline CDR1 GTSNPN, CDR2 SVGIG (reference sequence). Deletions cut 5 bases from V and 1 base from J, with 7 bases between. The CDR3 reads CAWDSGTDTQYF. CDR3 sequence (DNA): TGTGCCTGGGACTCCGGCACAGATACGCAGTATTTT.

This clone was recorded a few times. V is TRBV11-1 and J is TRBJ1-3; the D gene is possibly TRBD1 (5 bases). V shed 5 bases and J shed 3 bases, with 20 bases lying between them. This CDR3 region has 17 residues. Germline values: CDR1 SGHAT, CDR2 FQDESV (reference sequence). In DNA form, the CDR3 reads TGTGCCAGCAGCAGACTGACCGGGACGCCCGATGGAAACACCATATATTTT. Encoded protein: CASSRLTGTPDGNTIYF.

V and J are TRBV4-3 and TRBJ1-2; D perhaps matches TRBD1 (6 bases). The CDR3 is made up of 14 amino acids. The germline gives CDR1 LGHNA, CDR2 YSLEER. V was shortened by 3 bases and J by 4 bases, with 12 bases between the two germline ends. CDR3 region: CASSHLDRPYGYTF. CDR3 DNA: TGCGCCAGCAGCCACCTGGACAGACCCTATGGCTACACCTTC.

V usage is TRBV27 and J usage is TRBJ1-5, with D possibly being TRBD1 (6 bases). V lost 10 bases, J lost 2 bases, and 12 bases lay in between. This CDR3 has 13 amino acids. Germline V gives CDR1 MNHEY, CDR2 SMNVEV (reference sequence). CDR3 sequence reads: CATRGRGNQPQHF. The CDR3 nucleotides read TGTGCCACCAGGGGTAGGGGCAATCAGCCCCAGCATTTT.

This chain joins TRBV2 and TRBJ2-7, with D perhaps TRBD1 (6 bases). Germline CDR1 reads SNHLY; CDR2 reads FYNNEI. CDR3 size: 11 residues. V lost 5 bases, J lost 5 bases, and 7 bases lay in between. CDR3 sequence: CASSYRDEQYF. CDR3 DNA sequence: TGTGCCAGCAGTTACAGGGACGAGCAGTACTTC.

The V gene is TRBV30, the J gene TRBJ2-7; D is unclear. Germline assignment: CDR1 GTSNPN and CDR2 SVGIG (reference sequence). This CDR3 region has 13 residues. Deletions cut 0 bases from V and 5 bases from J, with 11 bases between. CDR3 DNA: TGTGCCTGGAGTGTACAAGCCCAGGACGAGCAGTACTTC. Amino acids: CAWSVQAQDEQYF. The variable domain in full, completed from reference TRBV30 and TRBJ2-7, reads SQTIHQWPATLVQPVGSPLSLECTVEGTSNPNLYWYRQAAGRGLQLLFYSVGIGQISSEVPQNLSASRPQDRQFILSSKKLLLSDSGFYLCAWSVQAQDEQYFGPGTRLTVT.

This chain links TRBV7-8 with TRBJ2-3, with D uncertain. Germline V gene sequence: CDR1 SGHVS, CDR2 FQNEAQ. CDR3 length: 12 residues. V dropped 5 bases and J dropped 6 bases, with 9 bases sitting between them. The CDR3 sequence: CASSPNADTQYF. The DNA of the CDR3 is TGTGCCAGCAGCCCCAACGCGGATACGCAGTATTTT.